The sequence of this TCR beta chain was determined in a study of PD-1 blockade in classical Hodgkin lymphoma. The CDR3 is 14 residues long. Germline assignment: CDR1 SGHRS and CDR2 YFSETQ. V gave up 5 bases and J gave up 2 bases; unmatched junction bases: 4. On this clone: Its antigen remains unknown.

Produced via immunoSEQ multiplex PCR; TCRdb's table is partial and in-frame only. Of about 7,000 clones listed, around 75% are singletons. Regarding time point: cycle 4 day 1 (C4D1), after 5 to 7 weeks of nivolumab. Every patient experienced relapse after autologous stem cell transplantation, and brentuximab vedotin exposure varied. Notes on the study in general: It was CD4+ TCR diversity, not CD8+, that rose significantly by C4D1. Relative to healthy donors, newly diagnosed patients reportedly had lower baseline TCR diversity, which was reported as lower still in relapsed/refractory patients. Possible causes of repertoire differences, disease activity or prior therapy, remain undefined.

The chain combines TRBV5-1 with TRBJ2-1, with TRBD1 identical over 7 bases. This TCR derives from a human donor with classical Hodgkin lymphoma. The source material was peripheral blood mononuclear cells (PBMCs), sampled before the fourth cycle of nivolumab. This chain's CDR3 is CASSSGQAYNEQFF. In nucleotides, the CDR3 is TGCGCCAGCAGTTCCGGACAGGCCTACAATGAGCAGTTCTTC.